This T cell receptor (beta chain) was documented in a study of blood T cell repertoires in COVID-19. Study at large: The United States, Italy and Spain supplied acute and convalescent COVID-19 samples.

Trimming took 6 bases from V and 6 from J; bases not matched to a gene: 12. CDR1 is MNHEY, CDR2 SMNVEV, per germline (reference sequence). CDR3 length equals 17 residues. TCRdb's copy holds only in-frame clones and misses some; the assay was immunoSEQ multiplex PCR. Found here are tens of thousands of clones, approximately 82% of them singletons; the top ten hold 1% to 1.5%. The receptor was derived from a woman aged 80 or older with acute or convalescent COVID-19. The chain couples TRBV27 to TRBJ2-3; 13 nucleotides align to TRBD2. Sequenced: peripheral blood. This CDR3 reads CASSRLEGLAGADTQYF. In nucleotides, the CDR3 is TGTGCCAGCAGCCGCCTAGAAGGACTAGCGGGAGCCGATACGCAGTATTTT.